These 32 T cell receptor beta chains were all obtained from the same sample, sequenced in a study of T cell repertoires and HLA-DP antigens. The method was immunoSEQ multiplex PCR; TCRdb's version includes in-frame clones alone and lacks a portion of them. The table records 3,600 or so clones, 76% of them present only once. After more than 13 days' expansion, CD4+ cells were restimulated 24 h with HeLa expressing allogeneic DPB1. Cells were stimulated with HeLa cells transduced with HLA-DPA1/DPB1, HLA-DM, invariant chain and CD80. The sequencing sample was made of CD137- CD4+ T cells from cultured PBMCs. The receptors here all came from a woman between 18 and 29 years old in good health and CMV-seronegative.

This clone was seen a few times. This chain joins TRBV5-1 and TRBJ2-5, with TRBD1 as a possible D gene (5 bases). Trimming shortened V by 6 bases and J by 1 base, and 13 bases separated the two germline ends. Germline V lookup: CDR1 SGHRS, CDR2 YFSETQ. This CDR3 is built from 14 residues. The CDR3 nucleotides are TGCGCCAGCACCCAGACAGCGACCCAAGAGACCCAGTACTTC. Protein: CASTQTATQETQYF.

This clone was recorded only once. The CDR3 DNA reads as TGTGCCAGCTCCCCTGACTTATATGGCTACACCTTC. It specifies CASSPDLYGYTF. This chain uses TRBV6-5 with TRBJ1-2; no firm D call. The length of the CDR3 is 12 residues. The germline gives CDR1 MNHEY, CDR2 SVGAGI. The V end lost 8 bases, the J end lost 5 bases, and 12 bases lay between the germline ends.

V and J are TRBV28 and TRBJ2-3; D uncertain. This CDR3 comprises 12 residues. V lost 8 bases to trimming and J lost 0 bases, with 6 bases between them. In germline, CDR1 is MDHEN, CDR2 SYDVKM. In DNA form, the CDR3 reads TGTGCCAGCTCCACTAGCACAGATACGCAGTATTTT. Protein product: CASSTSTDTQYF.

This clone has a single count. V is TRBV6-6 and J is TRBJ2-7; possibly TRBD1 or TRBD2 for D (5 bases each). This CDR3 has 12 amino acids. Per germline, CDR1 MNHNY and CDR2 SVGAGI (reference sequence). V lost 2 bases and J 6 bases, leaving 8 bases between the germline ends. The CDR3 here is CASSYGGTEQYF. The CDR3 nucleotides read TGTGCCAGCAGTTACGGGGGAACCGAGCAGTACTTC.

This chain uses TRBV28 with TRBJ2-5, with 7 positions matching TRBD1. The CDR3 is 14 amino acids. After removal of 9 bases from V and 2 bases from J, the junction contained 9 bases not matched to a gene. Germline CDR1 reads MDHEN; CDR2 reads SYDVKM. CDR3 in DNA: TGTGCCAGTAACAGGGGTTGGGCGCAAGAGACCCAGTACTTC. Its translation is CASNRGWAQETQYF.

This clone was observed a few times. The rearrangement links TRBV7-8 to TRBJ1-6, with 7 bases matching TRBD1. The CDR3 covers 16 residues. The germline V gene has CDR1 SGHVS and CDR2 FQNEAQ. With 5 bases clipped from V and 6 bases from J, the junction kept 10 bases outside the gene matches. The chain's CDR3 is CASSIRDSSLNSPLHF. CDR3 nucleotide sequence: TGTGCCAGCAGCATTAGGGACAGCTCTCTTAATTCACCCCTCCACTTT.

The CDR3 DNA reads as TGTGCCAGCAGCATTCGACAGGGGAACTACGAGCAGTACTTC. Translated: CASSIRQGNYEQYF. V is TRBV6-1 and J is TRBJ2-7; 8 nucleotides agree with TRBD1. This CDR3 is 14 amino acids long. The germline gives CDR1 MNHNS, CDR2 SASEGT. V lost 6 bases to trimming and J lost 3 bases; unmatched junction nucleotides: 7.

This clone has a handful of counts. The chain links TRBV7-3 to TRBJ2-1, with a weak D call TRBD2 (5 bases). Germline CDR1 reads SGHTA; CDR2 reads FQGTGA. Trimming shortened V by 1 base and J by 6 bases, and 10 bases separated the two germline ends. CDR3 length: 14 amino acids. This chain's CDR3 is CASSLKGEGNEQFF. The CDR3 DNA reads TGTGCCAGCAGCTTAAAAGGAGAGGGCAATGAGCAGTTCTTC. Full variable domain (remainder filled in from reference TRBV7-3 and TRBJ2-1): GAGVSQTPSNKVTEKGKYVELRCDPISGHTALYWYRQSLGQGPEFLIYFQGTGAADDSGLPNDRFFAVRPEGSVSTLKIQRTERGDSAVYLCASSLKGEGNEQFFGPGTRLTVL.

The rearrangement uses TRBV4-3 and TRBJ1-1, with D maybe TRBD1 (6 bases). V was cut by 0 bases and J by 5 bases, with 13 bases left in between. Germline-derived CDR1 and CDR2 are LGHNA and YSLEER. The CDR3 contains 15 residues. The CDR3 nucleotides are TGCGCCAGCAGCCAAGAAGGGGGGAGGTGGACTGAAGCTTTCTTT. Amino acids: CASSQEGGRWTEAFF.

The chain links TRBV28 to TRBJ2-2; tentatively, D is TRBD2 (6 bases). There are 13 residues in the CDR3. Germline assignment: CDR1 MDHEN and CDR2 SYDVKM. V lost 6 bases and J 6 bases, leaving 11 bases between the germline ends. Here the CDR3 reads CASRRGGSGELFF. CDR3 in DNA: TGTGCCAGCAGAAGAGGAGGGTCCGGGGAGCTGTTTTTT. The full variable domain, its missing parts supplied by reference TRBV28 and TRBJ2-2, is DVKVTQSSRYLVKRTGEKVFLECVQDMDHENMFWYRQDPGLGLRLIYFSYDVKMKEKGDIPEGYSVSREKKERFSLILESASTNQTSMYLCASRRGGSGELFFGEGSRLTVL.

This chain links TRBV10-1 with TRBJ2-5; D unclear. V lost 4 bases and J 1 base, leaving 7 bases between the germline ends. The germline V gene encodes CDR1 WNHNN and CDR2 SYGVQD (reference sequence). CDR3 length: 13 residues. CDR3 loop: CASSGDSQETQYF. CDR3 nucleotide sequence: TGCGCCAGCAGTGGGGATAGCCAAGAGACCCAGTACTTC.

The chain employs TRBV7-8 and TRBJ1-3; a possible D gene is TRBD1 (5 bases). The germline V gene has CDR1 SGHVS and CDR2 FQNEAQ. V was shortened by 1 base and J by 4 bases, with 5 bases between the two germline ends. The CDR3 sequence is 13 residues long. The CDR3 bases are TGTGCCAGCAGCTTAGGACAGGGAAACACCATATATTTT. Protein product: CASSLGQGNTIYF.

The chain links TRBV27 to TRBJ1-1; D remains ambiguous. Looked up from germline, CDR1 is MNHEY and CDR2 is SMNVEV (reference sequence). Deletions cut 5 bases from V and 4 bases from J, with 11 bases between. This CDR3 contains 13 residues. Here the CDR3 DNA reads TGTGCCAGCAGTAATGACGGGATCACTGAAGCTTTCTTT. This gives the protein CASSNDGITEAFF.

The chain is built from TRBV7-4 and TRBJ1-5; D remains ambiguous. Trimming removed 6 bases from V and 2 bases from J, with 8 bases in between. Germline-derived CDR1 and CDR2 are SGHVT and SQSDAQ. The CDR3 extends over 13 amino acids. The CDR3 DNA follows: TGTGCCAGCAGTATGGAGGGCAATCAGCCCCAGCATTTT. The encoded protein is CASSMEGNQPQHF.

The J gene is TRBJ2-1, the V gene TRBV4-1; TRBD2 matches 7 bases. The CDR3 consists of 17 residues. With V trimmed by 0 bases and J by 4 bases, 9 bases remained unmatched. The germline gives CDR1 MGHRA, CDR2 YSYEKL. CDR3 residues: CASSQERGRAEYNEQFF. The DNA for the CDR3 is TGCGCCAGCAGCCAAGAGAGAGGGAGGGCCGAATACAATGAGCAGTTCTTC.

The genes are TRBV6-6 and TRBJ2-5; D possibly corresponds to TRBD2 (5 bases). With 8 bases removed from V and 5 bases from J, the gap between germline ends came to 6 bases. CDR1 is MNHNY, CDR2 SVGAGI, per germline (reference sequence). The length of the CDR3 is 10 residues. The CDR3 DNA reads as TGTGCCAGCGGACTGGAGACCCAGTACTTC. Protein: CASGLETQYF.

The chain uses TRBV6-4 and TRBJ2-1; TRBD2 agrees at 7 bases. Germline-derived CDR1 and CDR2 are MRHNA and SNTAGT. The ends lost 5 bases at V and 7 bases at J; junction bases unmatched: 17. This CDR3 has 17 residues. As DNA, the CDR3 is TGTGCCAGCAGTTACGGGGCGGGAGCGAGTTATATGAATGAGCAGTTCTTC. It translates to CASSYGAGASYMNEQFF.

V usage is TRBV6-6 and J usage is TRBJ2-7; TRBD1 or TRBD2 may be the D gene (5 bases each). Germline CDR1 MNHNY, CDR2 SVGAGI (reference sequence). Between the trimmed V and J ends, which lost 9 bases and 4 bases, there was a span of 16 bases. This CDR3 is built from 13 residues. CDR3 sequence: CASSRDGSYEQYV. DNA of the CDR3: TGTGCCAGTTCCCGGGACGGATCTTACGAGCAGTACGTC.

Only a few counts were recorded for this clone. The chain links TRBV7-2 to TRBJ1-2, with TRBD1 matching over 9 bases. V lost 3 bases, J lost 5 bases, and 4 bases stayed unmatched. This CDR3 contains 14 residues. Germline values: CDR1 SGHTA, CDR2 FQGNSA. CDR3 sequence reads: CASSLGQGGYGYTF. In DNA, the CDR3 is TGTGCCAGCAGCTTGGGACAGGGAGGATATGGCTACACCTTC.

This chain links TRBV11-2 with TRBJ2-2; no reliable D call. Germline V lookup: CDR1 SGHAT, CDR2 FQNNGV. The length of the CDR3 is 16 residues. The V gene lost 1 base and the J gene lost 2 bases, with 11 bases spanning the gap. CDR3 residues: CASSLVGSRNTGELFF. The CDR3 DNA is TGTGCCAGCAGCTTAGTGGGCAGCCGTAACACCGGGGAGCTGTTTTTT.

This clone was seen a few times. The chain links TRBV6-1 to TRBJ2-7; 12 nucleotides agree with TRBD1. The V gene end was trimmed by 6 bases and the J gene end by 2 bases; junction bases not matched to a gene: 2. The CDR3 contains 14 residues. Germline CDR1 and CDR2: MNHNS and SASEGT. This CDR3 reads CASRGQGATYEQYV. The CDR3 region has the DNA TGTGCCAGCAGGGGACAGGGGGCCACCTACGAGCAGTACGTC.

The J gene is TRBJ2-5, the V gene TRBV6-1, with D perhaps matching TRBD1 or TRBD2 (7 bases each). This CDR3 region has 12 residues. Germline CDR1 and CDR2: MNHNS and SASEGT. The V gene lost 8 bases and the J gene lost 10 bases, with 17 bases spanning the gap. CDR3 residues: CASGPTGRDQYF. The CDR3 DNA reads as TGTGCCAGCGGTCCGACAGGGAGGGACCAGTACTTC.

The chain combines TRBV4-1 with TRBJ2-1; TRBD2 is a possible D gene (5 bases). CDR1 and CDR2 (germline): MGHRA, YSYEKL. The CDR3 has 16 amino acids. V was clipped by 4 bases and J by 2 bases, with 15 bases between them. The CDR3 DNA sequence: TGCGCCAGCAGCCGGCCCGGACTGGCAGCCTACAATGAGCAGTTCTTC. Translating it yields CASSRPGLAAYNEQFF.

This chain links TRBV6-6 with TRBJ2-2; perhaps TRBD2 as D (7 bases). The V gene lost 11 bases and the J gene lost 5 bases, with 18 bases spanning the gap. The V gene's germline CDR1 is MNHNY and CDR2 SVGAGI (reference sequence). This CDR3 is 14 amino acids long. Here the CDR3 reads CAGSTGGGTGELFF. The CDR3 DNA reads as TGTGCCGGTTCAACGGGGGGCGGAACCGGGGAGCTGTTTTTT.

V gene TRBV11-1 combines with J gene TRBJ1-1; the D is unclear. Deletions cut 5 bases from V and 0 bases from J, with 10 bases between. The germline gives CDR1 SGHAT, CDR2 FQDESV (reference sequence). The CDR3 extends over 14 amino acids. This CDR3 reads CASSLRAVNTEAFF. The CDR3 DNA sequence: TGTGCCAGCAGCCTGCGAGCGGTGAACACTGAAGCTTTCTTT.

This clone ranks as large (0.1 to 1%). This chain connects TRBV29-1 to TRBJ2-2, with D possibly TRBD1 on 6 matching bases. Trimming removed 4 bases from V and 4 bases from J, with 13 bases in between. In germline, CDR1 is SQVTM, CDR2 ANQGSEA. The CDR3 runs 14 residues. The CDR3 DNA is TGCAGCGTTGGTAACAGGGCCGGCACCGGGGAGCTGTTTTTT. It yields the protein CSVGNRAGTGELFF.

V usage is TRBV14 and J usage is TRBJ2-1; D possibly matches TRBD1 or TRBD2 (5 bases each). Germline CDR1 is SGHDN and CDR2 is FVKESK. With 1 base removed from V and 5 bases from J, the gap between germline ends came to 9 bases. The CDR3 sequence is 14 residues long. CDR3 sequence (DNA): TGTGCCAGCAGCCAAGCGGGACCCCACAATGAGCAGTTCTTC. Protein sequence: CASSQAGPHNEQFF. The whole variable domain, filled in from reference TRBV14 and TRBJ2-1, reads EAGVTQFPSHSVIEKGQTVTLRCDPISGHDNLYWYRRVMGKEIKFLLHFVKESKQDESGMPNNRFLAERTGGTYSTLKVQPAELEDSGVYFCASSQAGPHNEQFFGPGTRLTVL.

This clone was seen more than once but under ten times. The chain joins TRBV12-5 to TRBJ2-3; D possibly corresponds to TRBD1 (6 bases). V was shortened by 1 base and J by 0 bases, with 8 bases between the two germline ends. The CDR3 has 15 amino acids. From germline, CDR1 is LGHNT and CDR2 FRNRAP. This CDR3 reads CASGLGDKSTDTQYF. The CDR3 nucleotides are TGTGCTAGTGGTTTGGGGGACAAGAGCACAGATACGCAGTATTTT.

The V call is TRBV6-1, the J call TRBJ2-7, with 7 bases identical to TRBD1. CDR3 length: 14 residues. Germline assignment: CDR1 MNHNS and CDR2 SASEGT. Losses at the gene ends were 5 bases for V and 0 bases for J; bases not matched to a gene: 4. The CDR3 bases are TGTGCCAGCAGTCAACAGGGGCGCTCCTACGAGCAGTACTTC. Translation gives CASSQQGRSYEQYF.

The genes are TRBV10-3 and TRBJ2-2; D unresolved. The CDR3 has 13 residues. Trimming shortened V by 10 bases and J by 0 bases, and 9 bases separated the two germline ends. CDR1 ENHRY and CDR2 SYGVKD come from the germline V gene. The CDR3 loop is CATAGPNTGELFF. CDR3 nucleotides: TGTGCCACCGCAGGACCGAACACCGGGGAGCTGTTTTTT.

The V call is TRBV2, the J call TRBJ2-1, with 12 bases that match TRBD2. The germline gives CDR1 SNHLY, CDR2 FYNNEI. Unmatched junction bases numbered 6, after V lost 7 bases and J lost 2 bases. This CDR3 is built from 16 residues. The CDR3 DNA reads TGTGCCAGCACTGCGACTAGCGGGAGAGCCTACAATGAGCAGTTCTTC. This translates into CASTATSGRAYNEQFF. The full variable domain, its missing parts supplied by reference TRBV2 and TRBJ2-1, is EPEVTQTPSHQVTQMGQEVILRCVPISNHLYFYWYRQILGQKVEFLVSFYNNEISEKSEIFDDQFSVERPDGSNFTLKIRSTKLEDSAMYFCASTATSGRAYNEQFFGPGTRLTVL.

This clone came up once. The chain combines TRBV2 with TRBJ2-3; D perhaps matches TRBD2 (6 bases). The length of the CDR3 is 13 residues. Trimming took 7 bases from V and 3 from J, leaving 11 bases between them. Germline assignment: CDR1 SNHLY and CDR2 FYNNEI. The CDR3 DNA is TGTGCCAGCATCGGGGGAAGTACAGATACGCAGTATTTT. It translates to CASIGGSTDTQYF.